This T cell receptor beta chain originates from a study of Ad26.COV2.S vaccination and SARS-CoV-2 variants (dated by TCRdb to about 2021). For the study in its entirety: Sequencing of the TCRbeta repertoire served to evaluate the specificity and breadth of SARS-CoV-2-reactive T cell receptors following Ad26.COV2.S vaccination. A total of 32 samples were included in the TCR-sequenced set, comprising about 20 Ad26.COV2.S vaccine recipients, 5 placebo recipients and 8 SARS-CoV-2 convalescent individuals. Study-wide findings and limitations: Spike-specific TCR breadth was higher in Ad26.COV2.S recipients than in placebo recipients (P = 0.0014). Comparable non-spike TCR breadth was observed between vaccine and placebo recipients, consistent with only spike being contained in the vaccine. It was noted by the authors that total T cell responses may have been underestimated by the TCR breadth and depth analyses. After vaccination, spike-specific CD8+ and CD4+ T cell responses were reported to show substantial breadth.

Concerning this clone: Its antigen is still unknown. No clone much larger than this one lies a single base away; base qualities are absent.

The immunoSEQ Assay was the method used to sequence TCRbeta CDR3 regions. After extraction, genomic DNA underwent amplification by bias-controlled multiplex PCR, followed by high-throughput sequencing. The study's own analysis went as follows. To quantify the absolute abundance of every unique TCRbeta CDR3 region, sequences were collapsed and filtered. T cell fraction was estimated by normalizing TCRbeta template counts to usable DNA, with usable DNA measured through amplification of reference genes found in all nucleated cells. Repertoire TCRs were annotated as SARS-CoV-2-specific when V gene, CDR3 amino acid sequence and J gene were exactly matched to a known reactive TCR set. The reference SARS-CoV-2 TCR set came from MIRA and was filtered for enrichment in COVID-19-positive ImmuneCODE repertoires, removing public or cross-reactive TCRs. Drawing on the MIRA antigens, annotated TCRs were analysed further at the level of specific ORF or position within ORF. Breadth was defined as annotated unique rearrangements over total unique productive rearrangements; depth was the summed frequency of those rearrangements. Two-sided Wilcoxon rank-sum tests were used to compare TCR breadth between groups. Not all clones reach the TCRdb copy of this immuneACCESS table, which keeps in-frame sequences only. Checked studies attribute under half of the gap to unresolved V genes and leave the rest unexplained. Clone size and the V and J calls come from that table; the DNA yielded D and trimming. In this sample the table shows more than 150,000 clones, about 83% of which occur a single time. About 5.5% of the sample goes to the ten largest clones.

Sample time point, as interpreted from the label and publication: individuals recovered from natural SARS-CoV-2 infection. Via the germline V gene, CDR1 is SGHRS and CDR2 YFSETQ. The CDR3 starts with the cysteine, ends with the phenylalanine, and has 15 residues. Only the CDR3 DNA is retained, 45 bases long and in frame from the first base. V loses 1 base, J loses 4 bases, and the germline ends lie 15 bases apart. The rearranged chain carries TRBV5-1 and TRBJ2-7; TRBD1 could be the D gene, as 6 bases match. The source material was peripheral blood, sampled after recovery from COVID-19. The sequence was obtained from a human donor who had recovered from COVID-19. The bases read TGCGCCAGCAGCTTGACAGGGAACAGGGAATACGAGCAGTACTTC. Translated, it reads CASSLTGNREYEQYF. Reference TRBV5-1 and TRBJ2-7 genes cover what lies past the CDR3, so the full variable domain is KAGVTQTPRYLIKTRGQQVTLSCSPISGHRSVSWYQQTPGQGLQFLFEYFSETQRNKGNFPGRFSGRQFSNSRSEMNVSTLELGDSALYLCASSLTGNREYEQYFGPGTRLTVT.